This is a list of T cell receptor beta chains from one sample in a study of shared clonotypes between healthy human individuals. Sequenced by immunoSEQ multiplex PCR; TCRdb stores in-frame clones only, minus some. The table lists fewer than 3 million clones, roughly 92% of them singletons. Sequences were obtained from naive CD4+ T cells from PBMCs. Receptor source: a man younger than 35 in good health. Some clones in this sample may be carry-over from other donors' samples. Both conserved end residues are part of each CDR3. A D gene is named only where the DNA matches it firmly. Clone size is shown for a subset of rows, as once, few, many or a class of expanded clone.

J	D	size	V	CDR3	DNA
TRBJ2-7	TRBD2	.	TRBV28	CASSRLADQTPYEQYF	TGTGCCAGCAGTCGTCTAGCGGACCAAACCCCCTACGAGCAGTACTTC
TRBJ2-5	TRBD1	.	TRBV5-1	CASSLRTGRIEETQYF	TGCGCCAGCAGCTTGAGGACAGGGCGGATTGAAGAGACCCAGTACTTC
TRBJ2-1	.	.	TRBV5-1	CASSLYVGPLYNEQFF	.
TRBJ2-1	TRBD1	.	TRBV7-2	CASSLARDSNNEQFF	TGTGCCAGCAGCTTAGCCCGGGACAGTAACAATGAGCAGTTCTTC
TRBJ2-2	.	.	TRBV18	CASSPPFRTGELFF	TGTGCCAGCTCACCACCGTTCCGGACCGGGGAGCTGTTTTTT
TRBJ2-7	.	.	TRBV5-4	CASSLDGGPYEQYF	TGTGCCAGCAGCTTGGATGGAGGGCCCTACGAGCAGTACTTC
TRBJ2-7	.	.	TRBV5-1	CASSLVSGDEQYF	TGCGCCAGCAGCTTGGTGTCAGGGGACGAGCAGTACTTC
TRBJ1-2	.	.	TRBV14	CASSHHPRAGEAIGYTF	TGTGCCAGCAGCCATCACCCGAGGGCAGGGGAAGCTATTGGCTACACCTTC
TRBJ2-7	.	.	TRBV7-2	CASSLARTLYEQYF	TGTGCCAGCAGCTTAGCGCGGACCCTCTACGAGCAGTACTTC
TRBJ2-4	TRBD2	.	TRBV4-2	CASSQVTSGTKKNIQYF	TGTGCCAGCAGCCAAGTGACTAGCGGTACTAAGAAAAACATTCAGTACTTC
TRBJ1-5	.	few	TRBV7-2	CASSLESRVESQPQHF	TGTGCCAGCAGCTTAGAGAGCAGGGTTGAATCCCAGCCCCAGCATTTT
TRBJ1-1	.	.	TRBV15	CATSRTTDTEAFF	TGTGCCACCAGCCGAACGACAGACACTGAAGCTTTCTTT
TRBJ2-3	TRBD2	.	TRBV2	CASSDASGSTDTQYF	TGTGCCAGCAGTGACGCTAGCGGTAGCACAGATACGCAGTATTTT
TRBJ1-2	.	.	TRBV5-6	CASSLFSGGYTF	TGTGCCAGCAGCTTGTTCTCTGGGGGCTACACCTTC
TRBJ2-7	TRBD1	.	TRBV5-1	CASSGGTGEEEQYF	TGCGCCAGCAGCGGGGGGACAGGGGAGGAGGAGCAGTACTTC
TRBJ2-2	.	.	TRBV7-3	CASSQLATGELFF	TGTGCCAGCAGCCAGCTAGCGACCGGGGAGCTGTTTTTT
TRBJ2-1	.	.	TRBV5-4	CASTLSDNNEQFF	TGTGCCAGCACGCTTTCCGATAACAATGAGCAGTTCTTC
TRBJ1-1	TRBD1	.	TRBV5-1	CASSQQGPTEAFF	TGCGCCAGCAGCCAACAGGGGCCCACTGAAGCTTTCTTT
TRBJ1-3	.	.	TRBV15	CATSRVAVREGNTIYF	TGTGCCACCAGCAGAGTAGCCGTAAGGGAAGGAAACACCATATATTTT
TRBJ2-1	TRBD2	.	TRBV5-1	CASSVSSGRTDEQFF	TGCGCCAGCAGCGTTAGTAGCGGGAGAACGGATGAGCAGTTCTTC
TRBJ2-7	TRBD2	.	TRBV7-9	CASSPSGGYEQYF	TGTGCCAGCAGCCCTTCGGGGGGCTACGAGCAGTACTTC
TRBJ1-1	.	.	TRBV5-1	CASSLYPSPYFF	TGCGCCAGCAGCCTGTACCCGTCTCCGTATTTCTTT
TRBJ1-3	.	.	TRBV6-8	CASSYGRRAGNTIYF	TGTGCCAGCAGTTACGGCAGGAGGGCTGGAAACACCATATATTTT
TRBJ1-1	.	.	TRBV5-1	CASSPTEKNTEAFF	TGCGCCAGCAGCCCCACAGAGAAAAACACTGAAGCTTTCTTT
TRBJ2-2	TRBD2	.	TRBV28	CASSRSSGRIGELFF	TGTGCCAGCAGTAGGAGTAGCGGGAGGATCGGGGAGCTGTTTTTT
TRBJ2-1	.	.	TRBV5-1	CASSFLTGSYNEQFF	TGCGCCAGCAGCTTCTTGACAGGCTCCTACAATGAGCAGTTCTTC
TRBJ2-2	TRBD2	.	TRBV19	CASTGGAGELFF	TGTGCCAGTACCGGGGGGGCCGGGGAGCTGTTTTTT
TRBJ1-5	TRBD1	.	TRBV7-2	CASSYDRGLQPQHF	TGTGCCAGCAGCTACGACAGGGGGCTTCAGCCCCAGCATTTT
TRBJ1-2	.	.	TRBV7-9	CASSSSGTAGGYTF	TGTGCCAGCAGCTCTTCCGGGACCGCGGGTGGCTACACCTTC
TRBJ2-1	.	.	TRBV28	CASGRPGEYNEQFF	TGTGCCAGCGGCCGACCGGGAGAATACAATGAGCAGTTCTTC
TRBJ1-3	TRBD1	.	TRBV4-2	CASSLIRTGGVHTIYF	TGTGCCAGCAGCCTCATTAGGACAGGGGGAGTACACACCATATATTTT
TRBJ1-5	.	few	TRBV19	CASSMRGGNQPQHF	TGTGCCAGTAGTATGAGGGGTGGCAATCAGCCCCAGCATTTT
TRBJ2-5	.	.	TRBV28	CASSLRRGETQYF	TGTGCCAGCAGTTTACGTAGGGGAGAGACCCAGTACTTC
TRBJ2-7	.	.	TRBV5-1	CASSLTTTYEQYF	TGCGCCAGCAGCTTGACGACTACCTACGAGCAGTACTTC
TRBJ2-5	.	.	TRBV10-3	CAISESPSAETQYF	TGTGCCATCAGTGAGTCGCCTAGCGCCGAGACCCAGTACTTC
TRBJ2-5	.	.	TRBV18	CASSRTPEETQYF	TGTGCCAGCTCACGAACCCCCGAAGAGACCCAGTACTTC